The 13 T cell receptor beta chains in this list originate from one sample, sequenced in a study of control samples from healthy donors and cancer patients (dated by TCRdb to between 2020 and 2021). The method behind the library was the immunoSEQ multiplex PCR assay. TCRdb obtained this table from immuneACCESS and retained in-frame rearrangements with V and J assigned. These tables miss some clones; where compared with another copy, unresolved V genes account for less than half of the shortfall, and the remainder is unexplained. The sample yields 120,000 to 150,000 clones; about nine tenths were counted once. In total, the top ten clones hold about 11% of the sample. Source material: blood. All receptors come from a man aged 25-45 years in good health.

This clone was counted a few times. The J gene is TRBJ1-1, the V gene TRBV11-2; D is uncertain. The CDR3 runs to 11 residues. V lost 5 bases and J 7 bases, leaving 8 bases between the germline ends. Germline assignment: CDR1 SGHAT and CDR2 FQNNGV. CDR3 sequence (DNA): TGTGCCAGCAGCCATATTATTGAAGCTTTCTTT. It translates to CASSHIIEAFF.

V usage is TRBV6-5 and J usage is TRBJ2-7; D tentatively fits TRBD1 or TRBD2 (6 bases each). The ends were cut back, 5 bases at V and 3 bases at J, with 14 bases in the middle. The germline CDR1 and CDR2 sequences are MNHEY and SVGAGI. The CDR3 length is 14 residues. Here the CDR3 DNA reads TGTGCCAGCAGTCCCCCGGGGGCTGTCTACGAGCAGTACTTC. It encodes CASSPPGAVYEQYF.

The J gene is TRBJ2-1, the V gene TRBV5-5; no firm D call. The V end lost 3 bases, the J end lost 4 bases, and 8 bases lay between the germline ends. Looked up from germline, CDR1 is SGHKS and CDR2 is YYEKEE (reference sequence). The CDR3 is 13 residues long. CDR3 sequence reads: CASSSHLYNEQFF. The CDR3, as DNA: TGTGCCAGCAGCTCCCACCTTTACAATGAGCAGTTCTTC.

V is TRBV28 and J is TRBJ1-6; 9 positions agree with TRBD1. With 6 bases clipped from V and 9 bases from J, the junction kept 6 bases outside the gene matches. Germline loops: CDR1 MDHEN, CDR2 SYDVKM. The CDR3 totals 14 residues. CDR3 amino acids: CASRTGGFGSPLHF. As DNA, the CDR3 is TGTGCCAGCAGAACAGGGGGCTTCGGTTCACCCCTCCACTTT.

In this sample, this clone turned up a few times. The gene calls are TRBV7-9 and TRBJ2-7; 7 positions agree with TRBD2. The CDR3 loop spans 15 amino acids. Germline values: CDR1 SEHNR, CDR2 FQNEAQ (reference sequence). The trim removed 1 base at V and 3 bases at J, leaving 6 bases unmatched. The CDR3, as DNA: TGTGCCAGCAGCTTAGGATCTAGCGGCAACTACGAGCAGTACTTC. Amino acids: CASSLGSSGNYEQYF. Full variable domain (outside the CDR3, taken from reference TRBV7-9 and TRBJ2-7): DTGVSQNPRHKITKRGQNVTFRCDPISEHNRLYWYRQTLGQGPEFLTYFQNEAQLEKSRLLSDRFSAERPKGSFSTLEIQRTEQGDSAMYLCASSLGSSGNYEQYFGPGTRLTVT.

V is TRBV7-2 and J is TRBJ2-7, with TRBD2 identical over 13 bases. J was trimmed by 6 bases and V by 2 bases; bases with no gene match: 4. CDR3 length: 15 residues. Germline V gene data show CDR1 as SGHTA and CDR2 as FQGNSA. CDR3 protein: CASSLRTSGSGEQYF. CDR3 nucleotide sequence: TGTGCCAGCAGCTTAAGGACTAGCGGGAGTGGCGAGCAGTACTTC.

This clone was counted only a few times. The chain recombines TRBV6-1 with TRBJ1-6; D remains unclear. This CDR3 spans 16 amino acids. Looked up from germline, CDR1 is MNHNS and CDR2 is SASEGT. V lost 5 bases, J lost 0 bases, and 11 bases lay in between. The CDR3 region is CASSQDRNSYNSPLHF. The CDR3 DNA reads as TGTGCCAGCAGTCAAGACCGAAACTCCTATAATTCACCCCTCCACTTT.

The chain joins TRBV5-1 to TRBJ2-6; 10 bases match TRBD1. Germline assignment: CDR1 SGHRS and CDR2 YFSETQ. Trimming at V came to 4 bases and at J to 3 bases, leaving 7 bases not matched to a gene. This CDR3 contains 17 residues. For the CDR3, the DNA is TGCGCCAGCAGCCCCGGGACAGGGGCAGGTGGGGCCAACGTCCTGACTTTC. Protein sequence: CASSPGTGAGGANVLTF.

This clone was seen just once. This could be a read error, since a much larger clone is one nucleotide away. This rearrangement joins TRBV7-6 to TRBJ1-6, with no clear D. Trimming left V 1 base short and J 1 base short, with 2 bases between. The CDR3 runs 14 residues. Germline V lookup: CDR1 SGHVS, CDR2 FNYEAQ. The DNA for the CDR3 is TGTGCCAGCAGCTTAGGGTCCTATAATTCACCCCTCCACTTT. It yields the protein CASSLGSYNSPLHF.

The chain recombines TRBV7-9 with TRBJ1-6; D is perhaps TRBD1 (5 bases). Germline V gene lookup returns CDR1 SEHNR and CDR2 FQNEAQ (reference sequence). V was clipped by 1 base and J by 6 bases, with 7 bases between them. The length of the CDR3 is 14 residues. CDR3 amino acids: CASSLGQLNSPLHF. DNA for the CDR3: TGTGCCAGCAGCTTAGGACAGCTTAATTCACCCCTCCACTTT.

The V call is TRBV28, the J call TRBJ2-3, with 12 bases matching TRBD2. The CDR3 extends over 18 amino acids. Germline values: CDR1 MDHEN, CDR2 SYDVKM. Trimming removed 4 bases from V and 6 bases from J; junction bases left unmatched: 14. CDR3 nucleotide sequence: TGTGCCAGCAGTTCTCCGACGACTAGCGGGAGCGCTGGGGATACGCAGTATTTT. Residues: CASSSPTTSGSAGDTQYF.

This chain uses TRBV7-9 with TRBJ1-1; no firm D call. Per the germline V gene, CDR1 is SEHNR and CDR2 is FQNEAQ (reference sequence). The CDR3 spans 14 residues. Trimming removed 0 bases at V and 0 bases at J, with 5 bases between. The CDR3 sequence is CASSLATVNTEAFF. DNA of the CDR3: TGTGCCAGCAGCTTAGCGACGGTGAACACTGAAGCTTTCTTT. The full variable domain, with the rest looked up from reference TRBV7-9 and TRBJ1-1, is DTGVSQNPRHKITKRGQNVTFRCDPISEHNRLYWYRQTLGQGPEFLTYFQNEAQLEKSRLLSDRFSAERPKGSFSTLEIQRTEQGDSAMYLCASSLATVNTEAFFGQGTRLTVV.

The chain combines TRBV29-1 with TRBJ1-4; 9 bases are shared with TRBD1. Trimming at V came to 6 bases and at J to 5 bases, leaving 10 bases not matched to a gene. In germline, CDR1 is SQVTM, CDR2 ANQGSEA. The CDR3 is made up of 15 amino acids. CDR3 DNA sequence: TGCAGCGTCCCGGGACAGGGTTCAGGGAATGAAAAACTGTTTTTT. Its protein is CSVPGQGSGNEKLFF.